Listed below are T cell receptor beta chains from one sample, sequenced in a study of T cell changes during pregnancy in multiple sclerosis. The assay was immunoSEQ multiplex PCR, and TCRdb's table has in-frame clones only and misses some. The profile shows around 96,000 clones, approximately 94% of them singletons. The sample consisted of peripheral blood, taken in the third trimester of pregnancy. These receptors originate from a female donor with multiple sclerosis, enrolled in a pregnancy study. CDR3s include the opening cysteine and the closing phenylalanine or tryptophan. A D gene is named only where the DNA matches it firmly. The size entry is marked missing in some rows and otherwise reads once, few, many or a size class.

TRBJ1-2,.,.,TRBV7-2,TGTGCCAGCAGCCCCGGATCCACAGGGATGGGGCCCTATGGCTACACCTTC,CASSPGSTGMGPYGYTF
TRBJ2-1,TRBD2,.,TRBV2,TGTGCCAGCAGCGAACAGTCACTAGCGGGAGGTGAGCAGTTCTTC,CASSEQSLAGGEQFF
TRBJ1-2,.,few,TRBV29-1,TGCAGCGTCACAATTTACACAGGGCCAAACTATGGCTACACCTTC,CSVTIYTGPNYGYTF
TRBJ1-1,TRBD1,.,TRBV28,TGTGCCAGCAGGTCAGAGGGGGCGCGAACTGAAGCTTTCTTT,CASRSEGARTEAFF
TRBJ2-2,.,.,TRBV19,TGTGCCAGTAGTATGAGGGGAGGACGCCGCACCGGGGAGCTGTTTTTT,CASSMRGGRRTGELFF
TRBJ2-7,TRBD1,.,TRBV29-1,TGCAGCGTGAGGACAGGGGGCGGGTACGAGCAGTACTTC,CSVRTGGGYEQYF
TRBJ1-5,.,.,TRBV23-1,TGCGCCAGCCATAATCAGCCCCAGCATTTT,CASHNQPQHF
TRBJ1-3,.,.,TRBV7-9,TGTGCCAGCAGCCCGGCCGGGGGAAACACCATATATTTT,CASSPAGGNTIYF
TRBJ1-1,TRBD1,once,TRBV5-4,TGTGCCAGCAGTGGTAGGTTCCCCAGGGGGAGCACTGAAGCTTTCTTT,CASSGRFPRGSTEAFF
TRBJ2-2,TRBD1,.,TRBV10-3,TGTGCCACCGATGGACAGGGAGACACCGGGGAGCTGTTTTTT,CATDGQGDTGELFF
TRBJ1-1,.,.,TRBV5-1,TGCGCCAGCAGCTTGGGGGCCATGGGGGGAGGTCTCACTGAAGCTTTCTTT,CASSLGAMGGGLTEAFF
TRBJ2-3,.,.,TRBV9,TGTGCCAGCAGTCGGACAGCGATGGGGCCAGATACGCAGTATTTT,CASSRTAMGPDTQYF
TRBJ2-5,.,.,TRBV29-1,TGCAGCGTTGACGGGGAACGCCAAGAGACCCAGTACTTC,CSVDGERQETQYF
TRBJ2-3,.,.,TRBV14,TGTGCCAGCAGCCAAGGACACCCTAGCGAGAGCTCTAGCACAGATACGCAGTATTTT,CASSQGHPSESSSTDTQYF
TRBJ2-3,TRBD2,.,TRBV5-4,TGTGCCAGCAGCTTACTAGCGGGGGCAGATACGCAGTATTTT,CASSLLAGADTQYF
TRBJ2-4,TRBD2,.,TRBV7-9,TGTGCCAGCAGCCCCGGACTAGCGGTTTTAGCCAAAAACATTCAGTACTTC,CASSPGLAVLAKNIQYF
TRBJ2-3,TRBD2,.,TRBV7-6,TGTGCCAGCAGCTTAGTATTGTCTAGCGGGAGGACAGATACGCAGTATTTT,CASSLVLSSGRTDTQYF
TRBJ1-5,TRBD1,.,TRBV7-2,TGTGCCAGCAGCGTAGGACAGGGTGGCCAGCCCCAGCATTTT,CASSVGQGGQPQHF
TRBJ2-7,TRBD1,.,TRBV2,TGTGCCAGCAGTGAAGTTCGGGACAGGGGTAACTTC,CASSEVRDRGNF
TRBJ1-3,.,.,TRBV28,TGTGCCAGCAGTGCCCCCCGGGGGGCTGGAAACACCATATATTTT,CASSAPRGAGNTIYF
TRBJ2-2,.,.,TRBV27,TGTGCCAGCAGTTTGGGGGCCACCGGGGAGCTGTTTTTT,CASSLGATGELFF
TRBJ2-2,TRBD2,.,TRBV6-4,TGTGCCAGCAGTGACCTCCCACTAGCGGCAAACACCGGGGAGCTGTTTTTT,CASSDLPLAANTGELFF
TRBJ1-2,TRBD1,.,TRBV11-2,TGTGCCAGCAGCCTAACAACAGGGGCCTATGGCTACACCTTC,CASSLTTGAYGYTF
TRBJ2-1,.,.,TRBV5-6,TGTGCCAGCAGCCCGGCAGGGTCCTTCTCCTACAATGAGCAGTTCTTC,CASSPAGSFSYNEQFF
TRBJ2-2,.,.,TRBV19,TGTGCCAGTAGTGCGCAGGGGCTAGACACCGGGGAGCTGTTTTTT,CASSAQGLDTGELFF
TRBJ2-5,.,.,TRBV7-2,TGTGCCAGCAGCTTACTGGGAGTCACAGAGACCCAGTACTTC,CASSLLGVTETQYF
TRBJ1-1,.,once,TRBV6-5,TGTGCCAGCAGTTACTCTCAGGGTGTGAACACTGAAGCTTTCTTT,CASSYSQGVNTEAFF
TRBJ1-5,.,.,TRBV5-8,TGTGCCAGCAGCTCTAGGGGGGGAAGAGGTCAGCCCCAGCATTTT,CASSSRGGRGQPQHF
TRBJ1-5,.,once,TRBV7-9,TGTGCCAGCAGCCTGCCAGGACAGCCCCAGCATTTT,CASSLPGQPQHF
TRBJ2-7,TRBD1,.,TRBV5-5,TGTGCCAGCAGCTTGGAGGACAGGATTGCCTACGAGCAGTACTTC,CASSLEDRIAYEQYF
TRBJ2-5,.,.,TRBV7-8,TGTGCCAGCAGCCCAGAGGCAGGGGATGGAAAAGAGACCCAGTACTTC,CASSPEAGDGKETQYF
TRBJ2-1,TRBD2,few,TRBV11-2,TGTGCCAGCAGCTCCTCAGCGGGAGCTAACAATGAGCAGTTCTTC,CASSSSAGANNEQFF
TRBJ2-7,.,.,TRBV5-1,TGCGCCAGCAGCCCCTCGCGTGGTAGCGCTTTGGAGCAGTACTTC,CASSPSRGSALEQYF
TRBJ2-2,.,.,TRBV2,TGTGCCAGCAGCCCTAGTCGGAACACCGGGGAGCTGTTTTTT,CASSPSRNTGELFF
TRBJ2-7,.,.,TRBV10-3,TGTGCCATCACTCCCGACACAGTTTATCGGGAGCAGTACTTC,CAITPDTVYREQYF
TRBJ2-3,.,.,TRBV5-6,TGTGCCAGCAGCTTGAGACGGGAGAATACAGATACGCAGTATTTT,CASSLRRENTDTQYF
TRBJ1-5,.,.,TRBV28,TGTGCCAGCAGTTTATTGGGGGGGAATCAGCCCCAGCATTTT,CASSLLGGNQPQHF
TRBJ2-3,.,.,TRBV5-1,TGCGCCAGCAGCCTTGGCTGGTCTAGCACAGATACGCAGTATTTT,CASSLGWSSTDTQYF
TRBJ1-1,TRBD1,.,TRBV19,TGTGCCAGTAGTATGCGGAGACAGGGGATGAACACTGAAGCTTTCTTT,CASSMRRQGMNTEAFF
TRBJ2-7,.,.,TRBV28,TGTGCCAGCAACGGGGGCTACGAGCAGTACTTC,CASNGGYEQYF
TRBJ2-7,TRBD1,.,TRBV30,TGTGCCTGGGGGACAGGAACCTACGAGCAGTACTTC,CAWGTGTYEQYF
TRBJ2-4,TRBD2,.,TRBV15,TGTGCCACCAGCAGAGCACTAGCGGGAGGGCATATCGACGCTCAGTACTTC,CATSRALAGGHIDAQYF
TRBJ2-6,.,.,TRBV28,TGTGCCAGCTACAGCTCTGGGGCCAACGTCCTGACTTTC,CASYSSGANVLTF
TRBJ2-3,TRBD2,.,TRBV7-2,TGTGCCAGCAGCTTAGTGGGACTAGCGGTTAGCACAGATACGCAGTATTTT,CASSLVGLAVSTDTQYF
TRBJ1-5,.,.,TRBV19,TGTGCCAGTATCACCGGGAGCTATAGCAATCAGCCCCAGCATTTT,CASITGSYSNQPQHF
TRBJ2-1,TRBD1,.,TRBV27,TGTGCCAGCACCACCGGGACAGGGGTCAATGAGCAGTTCTTC,CASTTGTGVNEQFF